The 28 T cell receptor beta chains below come from one sample, sequenced in a study of blood T cells in healthy people across ages. A second PCR of about 6 to 11 cycles used a sample-barcoded 5' primer and a J-beta primer mix. Each CDR3 protein is one row after TCRdb ran MiXCR on the 5' RACE reads. The sample carries about 1.7 million distinct CDR3 sequences, 28% recorded once. Sequencing used blood. The source of these receptors is a woman in her twenties or thirties in good health.

This clonotype has only a few counts. The chain uses TRBV12-3 or TRBV12-4 and TRBJ1-1; no clear D gene. V gave up 2 bases and J gave up 0 bases, with 7 bases separating them. This CDR3 contains 14 residues. CDR3 DNA: TGTGCCAGCAGTTTAATAGTGTTGAACACTGAAGCTTTCTTT. It specifies CASSLIVLNTEAFF.

Ten or more counts support this clonotype. V and J are TRBV29-1 and TRBJ2-7; tentatively, D is TRBD1 (6 bases). The germline V gene has CDR1 SQVTM and CDR2 ANQGSEA. This CDR3 has 14 residues. V was cut by 6 bases and J by 1 base, with 16 bases left in between. CDR3 residues: CSVRGQHISYEQYF. The CDR3, as DNA: TGCAGCGTCAGGGGACAACACATTTCCTACGAGCAGTACTTC.

The chain recombines TRBV6-2 or TRBV6-3 with TRBJ2-7; D is perhaps TRBD1 (5 bases). The length of the CDR3 is 14 residues. Germline lookup yields CDR1 MNHEY and CDR2 SVGEGT. The V end lost 8 bases, the J end lost 2 bases, and 16 bases lay between the germline ends. CDR3 in amino acids: CASGHSWGPYEQYF. Here the CDR3 DNA reads TGTGCCAGCGGGCATTCCTGGGGCCCCTACGAGCAGTACTTC.

In its sample, this clonotype was seen many times. V gene TRBV14 combines with J gene TRBJ2-7, with 14 bases identical to TRBD2. The junction had 1 base not matched to a gene; V was cut back by 8 bases and J by 7 bases. This CDR3 has 12 residues. Germline lookup yields CDR1 SGHDN and CDR2 FVKESK. CDR3 sequence: CASGLAGGEQYF. The CDR3 DNA is TGTGCCAGCGGACTAGCGGGAGGTGAGCAGTACTTC.

The chain has TRBV10-3 and TRBJ1-2; D may be TRBD1 (5 bases). The CDR3 totals 15 residues. V was clipped by 0 bases and J by 6 bases, with 14 bases between them. Germline-derived CDR1 and CDR2 are ENHRY and SYGVKD. As DNA, the CDR3 is TGTGCCATCAGTGAGTCTGGTGGCAGGGTCCATGGCTACACCTTC. It is translated as CAISESGGRVHGYTF.

This clonotype was detected only a few times. Germline and junction disagree at one end, which may indicate a read error. V and J are TRBV20-1 and TRBJ1-2; D unresolved. The CDR3 extends over 12 amino acids. Germline values: CDR1 DFQATT, CDR2 SNEGSKA (reference sequence). The CDR3, as DNA: TGCGGTGCTAGAAAATCGGACTATGGCTACACCTTC. It specifies CGARKSDYGYTF.

This clonotype was observed a handful of times. A much larger clone is a single base away; this may be a read error. CDR3 residues: CSVSLLAGLTDTQYF. Written as DNA, the CDR3 is TGCAGTGTTAGCTTACTAGCGGGGCTCACAGATACGCAGTATTTT. This chain uses TRBV20-1 with TRBJ2-3, with 10 bases fitting TRBD2. This CDR3 spans 15 amino acids. Losses at the gene ends were 7 bases for V and 2 bases for J; bases not matched to a gene: 9. From germline, CDR1 is DFQATT and CDR2 SNEGSKA (reference sequence).

This clonotype was counted only a few times. The chain links TRBV5-5 to TRBJ1-2; D is uncertain. The V gene's germline CDR1 is SGHKS and CDR2 YYEKEE (reference sequence). Between the trimmed V and J ends, which lost 7 bases and 8 bases, there was a span of 15 bases. The CDR3 length is 12 residues. CDR3 in amino acids: CASALSSWGYTF. DNA for the CDR3: TGTGCCAGCGCCCTCTCCTCGTGGGGCTACACCTTC.

This clonotype was picked up many times. The chain has TRBV29-1 and TRBJ2-1; D is ambiguous. The V end was cut by 3 bases, the J end by 10 bases, with 7 bases between. The germline V gene encodes CDR1 SQVTM and CDR2 ANQGSEA. The CDR3 has 10 residues. CDR3 protein: CSVDQAEQFF. The CDR3 DNA follows: TGCAGCGTTGATCAAGCCGAGCAGTTCTTC.

This clonotype came up a few times. The chain links TRBV15 to TRBJ2-1; TRBD2 matches 10 bases. CDR1 is LNHNV and CDR2 is YYDKDF in the germline V gene (reference sequence). This CDR3 has 16 residues. The ends lost 0 bases at V and 9 bases at J; junction bases unmatched: 8. This CDR3 reads CATSREGASGSGEQFF. In nucleotides, the CDR3 is TGTGCCACCAGCAGAGAAGGGGCTAGCGGGAGTGGTGAGCAGTTCTTC. The whole variable domain, remainder taken from reference TRBV15 and TRBJ2-1, is DAMVIQNPRYQVTQFGKPVTLSCSQTLNHNVMYWYQQKSSQAPKLLFHYYDKDFNNEADTPDNFQSRRPNTSFCFLDIRSPGLGDTAMYLCATSREGASGSGEQFFGPGTRLTVL.

J is TRBJ1-1 and V is TRBV29-1; TRBD1 matches 7 bases. Germline V CDR1 and CDR2: SQVTM, ANQGSEA. The CDR3 totals 13 residues. The ends lost 6 bases at V and 3 bases at J; junction bases unmatched: 7. This chain's CDR3 is CSVSTGMDTEAFF. In DNA, the CDR3 is TGCAGCGTCTCGACAGGGATGGACACTGAAGCTTTCTTT.

The rearrangement joins TRBV7-8 to TRBJ2-1, with 12 bases fitting TRBD2. Germline V lookup: CDR1 SGHVS, CDR2 FQNEAQ. After removal of 1 base from V and 15 bases from J, the junction contained 13 bases not matched to a gene. There are 16 residues in the CDR3. CDR3 in amino acids: CASSLGGSSGRASLFF. CDR3 nucleotides: TGTGCCAGCAGCTTAGGAGGTTCTAGCGGGAGGGCCTCGCTGTTCTTC.

This clonotype was counted at least ten times. The rearrangement joins TRBV27 to TRBJ2-7; TRBD1 agrees at 8 bases. The germline gives CDR1 MNHEY, CDR2 SMNVEV (reference sequence). V shed 7 bases, J shed 3 bases, and the junction held 11 bases outside the gene matches. This CDR3 has 15 amino acids. Here the CDR3 reads CASTRRQGTIYEQYF. The CDR3 nucleotides read TGTGCCAGCACGCGACGACAGGGGACCATCTACGAGCAGTACTTC.

A few counts support this clonotype. In DNA form, the CDR3 reads TGTGCCAGCACTACCGGGACTAGCGGGAAATATACGCAGTATTTT. Translation: CASTTGTSGKYTQYF. The chain is built from TRBV7-2 and TRBJ2-3; 13 bases align to TRBD2. The germline CDR1 and CDR2 sequences are SGHTA and FQGNSA. J gave up 7 bases and V 7 bases, and 8 bases lay outside the gene matches. The CDR3 runs to 15 residues.

This clonotype appeared many times. This rearrangement joins TRBV7-2 to TRBJ2-5; TRBD2 might be the D (6 bases). In germline, CDR1 is SGHTA, CDR2 FQGNSA. V was cut by 3 bases and J by 4 bases, with 12 bases left in between. The CDR3 runs to 14 residues. DNA for the CDR3: TGTGCCAGCAGCTTTCGGAGGGGCGGAGAGACCCAGTACTTC. It codes for CASSFRRGGETQYF.

Ten or more counts support this clonotype. The chain couples TRBV12-3 or TRBV12-4 to TRBJ2-1, with 8 bases lining up with TRBD2. The CDR3 covers 16 residues. With 5 bases clipped from V and 0 bases from J, the junction kept 6 bases outside the gene matches. The CDR3 spells CASSPSGTSSYNEQFF. CDR3 DNA: TGTGCCAGCAGTCCCTCCGGGACTAGCTCCTACAATGAGCAGTTCTTC.

V is TRBV29-1 and J is TRBJ2-2; maybe TRBD1 (6 bases). Trimming shortened V by 5 bases and J by 4 bases, and 14 bases separated the two germline ends. This CDR3 spans 14 amino acids. The germline gives CDR1 SQVTM, CDR2 ANQGSEA. The CDR3 coding sequence is TGCAGCGTTAACAGGGTAGGAGGCACCGGGGAGCTGTTTTTT. As protein: CSVNRVGGTGELFF.

The chain uses TRBV7-3 and TRBJ2-7; D is possibly TRBD2 (8 bases). With 4 bases removed from V and 6 bases from J, the gap between germline ends came to 19 bases. The V gene's germline CDR1 is SGHTA and CDR2 FQGTGA. This CDR3 is built from 15 residues. The CDR3 here is CASSYRGGGLGEQYF. The CDR3 DNA reads TGTGCCAGCAGCTACAGGGGCGGGGGGCTTGGCGAGCAGTACTTC.

This clonotype has ten or more counts. V and J are TRBV25-1 and TRBJ1-2; D unclear. Trimming left V 5 bases short and J 4 bases short, with 8 bases between. The CDR3 length is 12 residues. CDR1 MGHDK and CDR2 SYGVNS come from the germline V gene. The CDR3 sequence: CASSSPSYGYTF. The CDR3 DNA reads as TGTGCCAGCAGTAGCCCGAGCTATGGCTACACCTTC.

The table lists this clonotype with a few counts. This sequence joins TRBV6-2 or TRBV6-3 and TRBJ2-3; TRBD1 aligns across 7 bases. Germline V CDR1 and CDR2: MNHEY, SVGEGT. The CDR3 is 15 residues long. Trimming at V came to 3 bases and at J to 3 bases, leaving 6 bases not matched to a gene. CDR3 in DNA: TGTGCCAGCAGTTATCAACGACAGGGAACAGATACGCAGTATTTT. Residues: CASSYQRQGTDTQYF.

V and J are TRBV7-9 and TRBJ1-1; weak D call: TRBD1 (6 bases). The V and J ends lost 4 bases and 0 bases respectively, with 12 bases between them. The CDR3 covers 15 residues. Germline V gives CDR1 SEHNR, CDR2 FQNEAQ (reference sequence). CDR3 DNA: TGTGCCAGCAGCTATATACAGGGTCTGAACACTGAAGCTTTCTTT. Translation gives CASSYIQGLNTEAFF.

For this clonotype: Possible read error: a much larger clone is one base away. The chain has TRBV10-3 and TRBJ2-7, with 9 bases that match TRBD2. The J segment lost 10 bases and the V segment lost 2 bases, leaving 6 bases of the junction unmatched. The germline V gene has CDR1 ENHRY and CDR2 SYGVKD. The CDR3 totals 13 residues. The CDR3 loop is CAISERLAGIQYF. The CDR3 DNA is TGTGCCATCAGTGAGAGGCTAGCGGGAATTCAGTACTTC.

Remarks on this clonotype: One end of the junction varies from germline; a read error may be responsible. The CDR3 DNA follows: TGCAGTGCCTTAGCCGGGACTAGCGAAAACAATGAGCGGTTCTTC. This translates into CSALAGTSENNERFF. V gene TRBV20-1 combines with J gene TRBJ2-1; 10 bases are a match to TRBD2. This CDR3 has 15 amino acids. Germline V gene data show CDR1 as DFQATT and CDR2 as SNEGSKA (reference sequence).

The gene calls are TRBV9 and TRBJ1-6; 8 nucleotides agree with TRBD1. V was clipped by 4 bases and J by 10 bases; unmatched bases: 10. CDR1 is SGDLS and CDR2 is YYNGEE in the germline V gene. This CDR3 is built from 15 residues. The CDR3 spells CASSPQGTGESPLHF. CDR3 DNA sequence: TGTGCCAGCAGCCCCCAGGGGACAGGCGAATCACCCCTCCACTTT.

This clonotype was picked up a small number of times. J is TRBJ1-4 and V is TRBV12-3 or TRBV12-4; weak D call: TRBD1 (5 bases). V shed 6 bases and J shed 7 bases, with 12 bases lying between them. There are 13 residues in the CDR3. CDR3 coding DNA: TGTGCCAGCAGCCGGGGACGTGGTGAAAAACTGTTTTTT. Protein product: CASSRGRGEKLFF.

This clonotype was observed many times. The J gene is TRBJ2-1, the V gene TRBV12-3 or TRBV12-4; D remains ambiguous. This CDR3 region has 14 residues. V was shortened by 7 bases and J by 7 bases, with 17 bases between the two germline ends. DNA of the CDR3: TGTGCCAGCACCCCCGTAACACTGGGTAATGAGCAGTTCTTC. Residues: CASTPVTLGNEQFF.

V is TRBV5-1 and J is TRBJ2-5; TRBD1 or TRBD2 may be the D gene (5 bases each). The CDR3 is 13 amino acids. Germline CDR1 is SGHRS and CDR2 is YFSETQ. The V gene lost 6 bases and the J gene lost 3 bases, with 12 bases spanning the gap. The CDR3 DNA reads as TGCGCCAGCACACCGGGACCAGAAGAGACCCAGTACTTC. Translation: CASTPGPEETQYF.

This clonotype has just a few counts. J is TRBJ2-3 and V is TRBV15; perhaps TRBD2 as D (5 bases). Germline CDR1 is LNHNV and CDR2 is YYDKDF (reference sequence). There are 13 residues in the CDR3. Trimming pared 3 bases from V and 6 bases from J, leaving 10 bases between. CDR3 sequence: CATSSPPGDTQYF. Written as DNA, the CDR3 is TGTGCCACCAGCAGTCCACCGGGGGATACGCAGTATTTT.